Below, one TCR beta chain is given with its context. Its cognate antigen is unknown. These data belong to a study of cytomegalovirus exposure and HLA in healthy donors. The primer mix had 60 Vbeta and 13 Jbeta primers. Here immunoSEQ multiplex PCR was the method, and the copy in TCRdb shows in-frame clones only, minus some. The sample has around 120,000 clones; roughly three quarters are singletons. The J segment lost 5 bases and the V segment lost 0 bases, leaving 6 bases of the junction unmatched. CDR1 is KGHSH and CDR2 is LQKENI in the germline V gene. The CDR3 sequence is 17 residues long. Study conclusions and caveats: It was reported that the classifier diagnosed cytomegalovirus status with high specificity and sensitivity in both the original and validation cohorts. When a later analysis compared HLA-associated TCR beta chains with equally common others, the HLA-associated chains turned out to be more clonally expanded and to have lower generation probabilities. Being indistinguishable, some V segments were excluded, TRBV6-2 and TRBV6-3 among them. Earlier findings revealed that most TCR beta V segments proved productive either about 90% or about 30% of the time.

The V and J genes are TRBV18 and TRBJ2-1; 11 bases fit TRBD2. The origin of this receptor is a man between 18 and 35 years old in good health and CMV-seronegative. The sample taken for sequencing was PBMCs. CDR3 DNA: TGTGCCAGCTCACCACCATCGGGGACTAGCGGAAACAATGAGCAGTTCTTC. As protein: CASSPPSGTSGNNEQFF.